This TCR beta chain was identified during a study of blood T cell repertoires in COVID-19. Study overall: T cells, B-cell-depleted T cells, or PBMCs supplied cDNA or gDNA.

Recovered participants had two consecutive negative NP/OP PCR tests, healthcare professional clearance, or symptom resolution. With 6 bases clipped from V and 2 bases from J, the junction kept 3 bases outside the gene matches. CDR3 size: 14 residues. The germline V gene encodes CDR1 MDHEN and CDR2 SYDVKM. As originally analysed: From reference gene primer amplification, estimates of nucleated cell counts were derived. Repertoires were generated with immunoSEQ multiplex PCR, while TCRdb's copy carries only in-frame clones and drops some. That table is the source of V, J and clone size, and D and trimming were worked out from the DNA. The sample carries under 200,000 clones, less than 90% recorded once.

This clonotype was sampled from a woman in her forties or fifties who had recovered from COVID-19. Material: PBMCs or T cells enriched from blood (not recorded which). The V and J genes are TRBV28 and TRBJ2-2; 7 bases fit TRBD2. CDR3: CASRSGANTGELFF. The CDR3 nucleotides are TGTGCCAGCAGGAGCGGGGCCAACACCGGGGAGCTGTTTTTT.